This entry describes one TCR beta chain. Its antigen is unidentified. These data are taken from a study of T cell repertoires in cytomegalovirus infection. Study-wide results and limits: Cumulated frequencies of public TCR beta families served to identify carriers of CMV plus the relevant HLA.

TCRdb recomputed calls from the reads with MiXCR, one row per CDR3 protein. The sample contains just over 150,000 distinct CDR3 sequences, about a quarter of which appear only once. The V gene's germline CDR1 is SNHLY and CDR2 FYNNEI. The trim removed 4 bases at V and 4 bases at J, leaving 10 bases unmatched. The CDR3 totals 16 residues. Sequenced material: PBMCs. This chain links TRBV2 with TRBJ2-7; TRBD1 matches 10 bases. The TCR originated in a human donor in good health (CMV status not recorded). Some clones in this sample may be carry-over from other donors' samples. CDR3 protein: CASSVPHGTGDYEQYF. The CDR3 region has the DNA TGTGCCAGCAGTGTCCCTCACGGGACAGGGGATTACGAGCAGTACTTC.